Sequencing of this T cell receptor beta chain was carried out in a study of blood T cell repertoires in COVID-19. Study background: COVID-19 samples collected from the United States, Italy and Spain covered acute and convalescent phases. T cells, B-cell-depleted T cells, or PBMCs supplied cDNA or gDNA.

This clone was seen a few times. In the original processing: Estimation of nucleated cell counts was performed using reference gene primer amplification. The data were produced by immunoSEQ multiplex PCR, yet TCRdb's version contains in-frame clones alone and is incomplete. V and J calls plus clone size are reproduced from that table; the DNA served to infer D and trimming. The top ten clones hold just under 15% of a sample with approximately 62,000 clones, approximately 75% of them seen once. In germline, CDR1 is LNHDA, CDR2 SQIVND (reference sequence). The V and J ends lost 5 bases and 3 bases, in that order; junction bases with no gene match: 6. There are 14 residues in the CDR3.

The specimen was peripheral blood. The chain links TRBV19 to TRBJ1-2, with 7 nucleotides matching TRBD1. The sequence was collected from a man older than 75 with acute or convalescent COVID-19. Here the CDR3 reads CASSPWDSYYGYTF. The CDR3 DNA is TGTGCCAGTAGTCCATGGGACAGCTACTATGGCTACACCTTC.